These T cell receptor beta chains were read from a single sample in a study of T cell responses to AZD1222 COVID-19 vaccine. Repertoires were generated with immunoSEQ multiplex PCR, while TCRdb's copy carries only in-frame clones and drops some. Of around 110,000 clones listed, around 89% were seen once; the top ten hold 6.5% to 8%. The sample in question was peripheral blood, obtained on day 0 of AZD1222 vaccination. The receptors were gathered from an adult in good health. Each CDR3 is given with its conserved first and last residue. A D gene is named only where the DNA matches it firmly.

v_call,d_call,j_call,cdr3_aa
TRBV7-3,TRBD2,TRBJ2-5,CASSPTGGETQYF
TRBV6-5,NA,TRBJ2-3,CASNGGRAAQDTQYF
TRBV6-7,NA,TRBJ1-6,CASSMGANSPLHF
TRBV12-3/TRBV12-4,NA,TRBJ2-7,CASSLNGYEQYF
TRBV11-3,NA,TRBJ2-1,CASSTDSDSYNEQFF
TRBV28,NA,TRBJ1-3,CASSPPDRAGNTIYF
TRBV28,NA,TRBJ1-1,CASSSGGANTEAFF
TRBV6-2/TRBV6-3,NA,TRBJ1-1,CASSRPNSIKGSHTEAFF
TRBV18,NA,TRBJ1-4,CASSPLPGATNEKLFF
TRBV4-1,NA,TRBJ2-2,CASSQVRYTGELFF
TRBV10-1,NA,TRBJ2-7,CASSDIVGEGEREQYF
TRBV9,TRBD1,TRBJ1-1,CASSARRGRFMNTEAFF
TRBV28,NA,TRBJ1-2,CASSPGGADSYGYTF
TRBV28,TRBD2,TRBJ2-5,CASNPSGLGYQETQYF
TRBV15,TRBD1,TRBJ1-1,CATSWGGQVSDAAFF
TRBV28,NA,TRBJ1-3,CASSPYSGNTIYF
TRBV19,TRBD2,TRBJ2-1,CASSIGLAGKSSYNEQFF
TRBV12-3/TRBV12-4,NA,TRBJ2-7,CASSPTGIHEQYF
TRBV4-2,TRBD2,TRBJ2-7,CASSLTTSGRDEQYF
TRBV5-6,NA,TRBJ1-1,CASSLERAMNTEAFF
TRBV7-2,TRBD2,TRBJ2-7,CASSMDTSESYEQYF
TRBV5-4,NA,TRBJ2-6,CASSFYTHRFANVLTF
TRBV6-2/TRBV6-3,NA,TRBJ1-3,CASSYVLGAASGNTIYF
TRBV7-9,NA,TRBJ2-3,CASSLNGDRTDTQYF
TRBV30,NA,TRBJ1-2,CAWSGSSAGAGYGYTF
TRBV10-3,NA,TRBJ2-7,CAISESKENEQYF
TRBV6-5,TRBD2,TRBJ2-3,CASSSLAGVTDTQYF
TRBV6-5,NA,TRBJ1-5,CASEGRLGWNQPQHF
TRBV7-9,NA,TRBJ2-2,CASSLEGTPGPGELFF
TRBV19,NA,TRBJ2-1,CASRKSGSEQFF
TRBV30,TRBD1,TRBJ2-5,CAWSEGTGGREETQYF
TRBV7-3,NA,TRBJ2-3,CASSRTGTDTQYF
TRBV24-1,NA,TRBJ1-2,CATSDPGRNSYGYTF
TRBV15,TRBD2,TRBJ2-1,CATSTRGTSGSYEQFF
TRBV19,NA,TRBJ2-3,CASSIYRGRAPGTQYF
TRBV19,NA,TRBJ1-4,CASSIVTGRNNEKLFF
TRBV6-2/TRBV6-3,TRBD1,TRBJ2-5,CASSRGQGGVETQYF
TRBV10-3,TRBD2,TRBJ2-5,CAIRASGPQETQYF
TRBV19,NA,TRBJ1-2,CASSIDRVSGYTF
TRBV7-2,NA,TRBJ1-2,CASSLQGFGYTF
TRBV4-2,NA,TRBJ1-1,CASSLEPTGISTEAFF
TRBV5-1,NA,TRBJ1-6,CASRGPGGNNSPLHF